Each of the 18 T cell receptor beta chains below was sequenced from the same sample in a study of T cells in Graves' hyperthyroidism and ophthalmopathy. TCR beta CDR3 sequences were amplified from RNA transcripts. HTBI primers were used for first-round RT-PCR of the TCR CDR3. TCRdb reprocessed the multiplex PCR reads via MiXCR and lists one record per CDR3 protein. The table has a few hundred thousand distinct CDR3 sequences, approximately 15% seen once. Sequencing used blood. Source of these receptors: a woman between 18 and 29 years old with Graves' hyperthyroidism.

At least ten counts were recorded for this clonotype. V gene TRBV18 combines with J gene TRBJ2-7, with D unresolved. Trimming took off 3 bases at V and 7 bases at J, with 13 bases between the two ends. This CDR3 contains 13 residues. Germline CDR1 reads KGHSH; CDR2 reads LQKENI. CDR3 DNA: TGTGCCAGCTCACCGGGCGAGGCTGGGGAGCAGTACTTC. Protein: CASSPGEAGEQYF. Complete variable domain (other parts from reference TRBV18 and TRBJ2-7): NAGVMQNPRHLVRRRGQEARLRCSPMKGHSHVYWYRQLPEEGLKFMVYLQKENIIDESGMPKERFSAEFPKEGPSILRIQQVVRGDSAAYFCASSPGEAGEQYFGPGTRLTVT.

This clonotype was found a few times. CDR3 protein: CASSISGRLPYGYTF. In DNA, the CDR3 is TGTGCCAGTAGTATATCGGGGCGGCTACCCTATGGCTACACCTTC. V and J are TRBV19 and TRBJ1-2; the D gene is possibly TRBD1 (5 bases). V shed 2 bases and J shed 4 bases, with 14 bases lying between them. CDR1 LNHDA and CDR2 SQIVND come from the germline V gene (reference sequence). There are 15 residues in the CDR3.

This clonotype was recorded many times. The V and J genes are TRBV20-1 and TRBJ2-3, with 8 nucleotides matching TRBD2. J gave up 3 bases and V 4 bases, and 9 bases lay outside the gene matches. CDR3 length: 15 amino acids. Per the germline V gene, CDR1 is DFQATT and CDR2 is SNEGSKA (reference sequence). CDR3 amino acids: CSAMAGGSGTDTQYF. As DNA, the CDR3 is TGCAGTGCTATGGCGGGAGGATCGGGAACAGATACGCAGTATTTT.

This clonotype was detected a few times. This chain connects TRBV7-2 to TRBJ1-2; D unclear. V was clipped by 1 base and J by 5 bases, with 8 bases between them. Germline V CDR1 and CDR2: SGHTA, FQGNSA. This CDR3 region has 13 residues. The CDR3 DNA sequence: TGTGCCAGCAGCTTAGACAGCGATTATGGCTACACCTTC. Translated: CASSLDSDYGYTF.

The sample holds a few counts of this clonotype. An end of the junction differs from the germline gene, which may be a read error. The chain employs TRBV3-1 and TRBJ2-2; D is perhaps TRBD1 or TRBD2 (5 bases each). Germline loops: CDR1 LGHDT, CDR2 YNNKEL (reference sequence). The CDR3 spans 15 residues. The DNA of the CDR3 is TGTGCCAGCAGCCACGGCGAACGTGGGACCGGGGAGCTGCTTTTT. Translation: CASSHGERGTGELLF.

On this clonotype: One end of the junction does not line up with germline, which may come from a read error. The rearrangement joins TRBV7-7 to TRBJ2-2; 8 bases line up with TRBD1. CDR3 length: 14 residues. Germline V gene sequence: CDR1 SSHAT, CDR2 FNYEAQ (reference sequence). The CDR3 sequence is CASSTDRVTGELFF. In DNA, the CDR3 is TGTGCTAGCAGCACGGACAGGGTCACCGGGGAGCTGTTTTTT. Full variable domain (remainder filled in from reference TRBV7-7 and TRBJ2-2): GAGVSQSPRYKVTKRGQDVTLRCDPISSHATLYWYQQALGQGPEFLTYFNYEAQPDKSGLPSDRFSAERPEGSISTLTIQRTEQRDSAMYRCASSTDRVTGELFFGEGSRLTVL.

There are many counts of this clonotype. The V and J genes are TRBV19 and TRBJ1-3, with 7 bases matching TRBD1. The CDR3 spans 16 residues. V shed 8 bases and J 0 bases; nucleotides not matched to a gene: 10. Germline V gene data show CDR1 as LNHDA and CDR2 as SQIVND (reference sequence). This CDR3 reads CASSRDRASSGNTIYF. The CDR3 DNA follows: TGTGCCAGTTCTAGAGACAGGGCGAGCTCTGGAAACACCATATATTTT.

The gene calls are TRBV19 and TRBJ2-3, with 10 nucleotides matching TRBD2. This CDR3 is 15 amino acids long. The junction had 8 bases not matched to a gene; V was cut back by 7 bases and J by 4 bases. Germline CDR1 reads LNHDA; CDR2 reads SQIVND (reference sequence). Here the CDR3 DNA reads TGTGCCAGTAAAACCATAGCGGGAGGCGCAGATACGCAGTATTTT. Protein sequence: CASKTIAGGADTQYF.

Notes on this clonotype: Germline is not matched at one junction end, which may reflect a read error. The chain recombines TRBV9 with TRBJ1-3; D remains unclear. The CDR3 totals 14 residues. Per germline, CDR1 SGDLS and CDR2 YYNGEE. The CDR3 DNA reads TGTGCCAGCAGCGCCCGTCTCTCTGTAAACACCATATATTTT. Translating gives CASSARLSVNTIYF. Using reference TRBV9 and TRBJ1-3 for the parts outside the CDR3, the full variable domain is DSGVTQTPKHLITATGQRVTLRCSPRSGDLSVYWYQQSLDQGLQFLIQYYNGEERAKGNILERFSAQQFPDLHSELNLSSLELGDSALYFCASSARLSVNTIYFGEGSWLTVV.

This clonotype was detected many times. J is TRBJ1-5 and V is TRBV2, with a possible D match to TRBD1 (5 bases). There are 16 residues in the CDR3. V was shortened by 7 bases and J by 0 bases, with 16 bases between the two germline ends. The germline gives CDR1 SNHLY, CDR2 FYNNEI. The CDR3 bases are TGTGCCAGCATGGGGGGGGACTGGTATAGCAATCAGCCCCAGCATTTT. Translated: CASMGGDWYSNQPQHF.

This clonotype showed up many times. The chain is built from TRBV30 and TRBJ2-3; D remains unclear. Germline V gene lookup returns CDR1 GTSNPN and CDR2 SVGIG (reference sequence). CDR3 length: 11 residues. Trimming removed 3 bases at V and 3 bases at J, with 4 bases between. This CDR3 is CAWSVTDTQYF. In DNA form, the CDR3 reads TGTGCCTGGAGCGTGACAGATACGCAGTATTTT.

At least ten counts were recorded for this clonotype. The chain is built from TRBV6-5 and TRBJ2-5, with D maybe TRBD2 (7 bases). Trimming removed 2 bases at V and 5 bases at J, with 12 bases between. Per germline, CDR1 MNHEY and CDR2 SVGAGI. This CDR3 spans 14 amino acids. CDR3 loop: CASSYVGGRETQYF. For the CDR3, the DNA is TGTGCCAGCAGTTACGTCGGGGGGCGGGAGACCCAGTACTTC.

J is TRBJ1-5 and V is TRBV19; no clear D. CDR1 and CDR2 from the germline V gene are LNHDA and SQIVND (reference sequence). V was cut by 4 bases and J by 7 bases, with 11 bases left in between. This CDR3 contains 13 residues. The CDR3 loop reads CASSNHGRQPQHF. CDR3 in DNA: TGTGCCAGTAGTAATCACGGCCGGCAGCCCCAGCATTTT.

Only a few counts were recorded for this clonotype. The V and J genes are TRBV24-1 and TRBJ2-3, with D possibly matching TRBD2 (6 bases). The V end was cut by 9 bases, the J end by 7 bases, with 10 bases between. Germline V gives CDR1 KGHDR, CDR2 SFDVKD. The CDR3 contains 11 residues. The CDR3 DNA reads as TGTGCCACCGGGGCGGGGAATACGCAGTATTTT. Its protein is CATGAGNTQYF.

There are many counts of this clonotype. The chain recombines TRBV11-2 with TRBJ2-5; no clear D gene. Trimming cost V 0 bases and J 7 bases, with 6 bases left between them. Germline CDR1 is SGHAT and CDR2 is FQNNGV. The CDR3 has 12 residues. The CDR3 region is CASSLDKGTQYF. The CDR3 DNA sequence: TGTGCCAGCAGCTTAGATAAAGGGACCCAGTACTTC.

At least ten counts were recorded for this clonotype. CDR3 sequence reads: CAIRPGTRTYEQYF. The CDR3 DNA sequence: TGTGCCATCAGACCCGGGACTAGAACCTACGAGCAGTACTTC. The chain has TRBV10-3 and TRBJ2-7, with 8 nucleotides matching TRBD2. Germline CDR1 ENHRY, CDR2 SYGVKD. The CDR3 has 14 amino acids. With 6 bases clipped from V and 2 bases from J, the junction kept 6 bases outside the gene matches.

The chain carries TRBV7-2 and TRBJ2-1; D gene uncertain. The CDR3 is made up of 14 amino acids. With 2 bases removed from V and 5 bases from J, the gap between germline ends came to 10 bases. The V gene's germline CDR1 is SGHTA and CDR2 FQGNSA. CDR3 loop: CASSLLGFNNEQFF. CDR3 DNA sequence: TGTGCCAGCAGCTTATTGGGATTTAACAATGAGCAGTTCTTC. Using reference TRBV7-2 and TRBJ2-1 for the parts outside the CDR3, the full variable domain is GAGVSQSPSNKVTEKGKDVELRCDPISGHTALYWYRQSLGQGLEFLIYFQGNSAPDKSGLPSDRFSAERTGGSVSTLTIQRTQQEDSAVYLCASSLLGFNNEQFFGPGTRLTVL.

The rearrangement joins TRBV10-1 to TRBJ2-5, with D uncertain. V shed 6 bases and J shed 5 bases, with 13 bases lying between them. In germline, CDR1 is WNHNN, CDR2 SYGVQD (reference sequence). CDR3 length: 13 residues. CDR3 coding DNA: TGCGCCAGCAGCGAAACCCTAGGGGAGACCCAGTACTTC. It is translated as CASSETLGETQYF.